Included here is one T cell receptor beta chain sequence, with context. The data originate from a study of blood T cell repertoires in COVID-19. As for the study in general: The samples span acute and convalescent COVID-19 from the United States, Italy and Spain. T cells, B-cell-depleted T cells, or PBMCs provided the cDNA or gDNA that served as material.

Original handling: How many nucleated cells were present was estimated from reference gene primer amplification. Clones were read by immunoSEQ multiplex PCR, and TCRdb kept only the in-frame ones, dropping some. The V and J calls and clone size are taken from that table; D and trimming were inferred from the DNA. Of tens of thousands of clones in the sample, 60% to 80% were seen once. Trimming took off 9 bases at V and 3 bases at J, with 13 bases between the two ends. Germline V gene data show CDR1 as SNHLY and CDR2 as FYNNEI. This CDR3 has 13 residues. Input material: peripheral blood. The rearrangement uses TRBV2 and TRBJ2-3, with D tentatively TRBD1 (6 bases). The sequence derives from a woman aged 65 to 85 with acute or convalescent COVID-19. The CDR3 bases are TGTGCCAGATCCAGGGGTTTGACAGATACGCAGTATTTT. Translated: CARSRGLTDTQYF.